This T cell receptor beta chain was found in a study of blood T cell repertoires in COVID-19. Background on the study: In each case, the material was cDNA or gDNA derived from T cells, B-cell-depleted T cells, or PBMCs.

This clone was picked up one time. In the original processing: Reference gene primer amplification in the assay estimated nucleated cell counts. TCRdb's table, derived via immunoSEQ multiplex PCR, lists solely in-frame clones and lacks some. V and J calls and clone size are as listed in that table; D and trimming were resolved from the DNA. Of 110,000 to 150,000 clones listed, around 83% are singletons. CDR1 SGHKS and CDR2 YYEKEE come from the germline V gene (reference sequence). This CDR3 region has 17 residues. V lost 1 base to trimming and J lost 1 base; unmatched junction nucleotides: 5. This chain uses TRBV5-5 with TRBJ2-5, with 12 bases matching TRBD2. The source is a woman aged 80 or over with acute or convalescent COVID-19. Source material: peripheral blood. CDR3 sequence reads: CASSLRLAGVLQETQYF. The DNA of the CDR3 is TGTGCCAGCAGCTTGCGACTAGCGGGGGTCCTCCAAGAGACCCAGTACTTC.